The subject of this entry is one T cell receptor (beta chain). Its cognate antigen has yet to be identified. Base qualities are not provided; no much larger clone lies one nucleotide away. Taken from the germline V gene (reference sequence), the CDR1 and CDR2 loops are SEHNR and FQNEAQ. A distance of 12 bases separates the germline ends of V and J, which lose 3 bases and 1 base respectively. Including cysteine and phenylalanine, the CDR3 has 15 amino acids. The only DNA kept is the CDR3, 45 bases in frame from the first base. Donors were healthy HIV-negative adults with no recently reported acute infections or vaccinations. Only Caucasian adults living in Nashville, Tennessee, USA were represented among the donors. CD4+ T cells were enriched by magnetic negative selection; naive cells were then positively selected on CD45RA, and the negative fraction formed the memory subset. Blood was obtained by leukapheresis, after which PBMCs were separated by Ficoll-Histopaque density gradient centrifugation and cryopreserved in liquid nitrogen vapor phase. Analytical flow cytometry was used to check the purity and quantity of every magnetically sorted T cell population. Genomic DNA was isolated from every sorted fraction and measured by UV absorbance on a Nanodrop 2000c.

The entry originates in a study of shared clonotypes between healthy human individuals (dated by TCRdb to about 2020). Regarding the complete study: A couple of women and three men aged 18 to 49 years were included in the cohort. Per donor, three plates each were used for CD4 naive and CD4 memory, two for CD8 naive, and one for CD8 memory. Per donor, leukapheresis produced somewhere between about 0.94 and 9 billion PBMCs. To estimate repertoire size and how much clonotype sharing occurs between individuals, the study deeply sequenced the blood TCR repertoires of five healthy adults. Libraries were prepared and TCR repertoires were sequenced by different laboratories using diverse techniques, in order to increase sequencing depth and limit assay-specific biases. Summary of the overall study and its limitations: Pairwise subsampling led to the expectation that sequencing depth would affect the degree of clonotype sharing among donors. Naive subsets generally had larger estimated clonotype richness than memory subsets. Compared with non-shared clonotypes, clonotypes shared by all four sorted-subset donors had higher generation probabilities. Sampling was restricted to blood, and TCR repertoires in tissue are likely to differ from TCR repertoires in blood. Across a few donors, about 4.5% of naive CD4, roughly 3.5% of naive CD8, about 2.3% of memory CD4, and 0.4% of memory CD8 clonotypes were shared. Even with the large sequencing depth, rarefaction of the sorted-subset datasets indicated that sequencing was incomplete. The small number of donors limited the genetic and exposure-history diversity represented.

TCR CDR3 regions were amplified from genomic DNA by multiplex PCR using the deep immunoSEQ assay. Extracted genomic DNA from each cell subset was spread evenly across all wells of several immunoSEQ 96-well plates, with each plate serving as a replicate. Each replicate PCR for sorted subsets received about 210 ng genomic DNA, equal to tens of thousands of T cell genomes. The purified libraries were quantified using a Qubit 3.0 fluorometer, sized with a Bioanalyzer 2100, and then quantified again using the KAPA Library Quantification kit. A separate single-read 150-cycle Illumina NextSeq 550 flow cell was used to sequence each immunoSEQ 96-well plate. Processing in the source paper ran as follows. Because the immunoSEQ output included only junctional sequences and no quality scores, the filtering could not be the same as the filtering used for full-length reads. Sequences were annotated with PyIR, a Python wrapper for IgBLAST v1.9, and V/J genes and CDR3 were assigned using IMGT germline references. Any read was removed if the V/J assignment was weak (E-value above 1e-6), the CDR3 was missing, or the read contained stop codons, out-of-frame junctions, or ambiguous translated residues. A V3J clonotype was defined by an identical inferred V gene, J gene, and CDR3 amino acid sequence. The percentage overlap between two repertoires was calculated by dividing the number of shared unique clonotypes by the size of the smaller repertoire. Three approaches were used to assess repertoire richness: RTK rarefaction, the Chao1 estimator, and Recon v2.1 estimates of unobserved clonotypes. For all TCRbeta clonotypes obtained by the gDNA method from a few donors, generation probabilities were computed with OLGA. The table was pulled from immuneACCESS by TCRdb, which kept in-frame rearrangements only. Such tables lose some clones; where checked, under half of the loss comes from unresolved V genes, and the rest has no known cause. V and J calls plus clone size are reproduced from that table; the DNA served to infer D and trimming. This sample lists about 730,000 clones; approximately 77% were detected once. The leading ten clones occupy under 2% of the sample.

The TCR was taken from a woman under 40 in good health. Sample: memory CD4+ T cells sorted from blood. Taken with the paper, the label for cell subset or site translates to: CD45RA-negative fraction. Rearrangement joined TRBV7-9 to TRBJ1-1; possibly the D gene is TRBD1, per 6 matching bases. The nucleotide sequence reads TGTGCCAGCAGCTTGCACTGGGGGCCGAACACTGAAGCTTTCTTT. Translated, it gives CASSLHWGPNTEAFF.